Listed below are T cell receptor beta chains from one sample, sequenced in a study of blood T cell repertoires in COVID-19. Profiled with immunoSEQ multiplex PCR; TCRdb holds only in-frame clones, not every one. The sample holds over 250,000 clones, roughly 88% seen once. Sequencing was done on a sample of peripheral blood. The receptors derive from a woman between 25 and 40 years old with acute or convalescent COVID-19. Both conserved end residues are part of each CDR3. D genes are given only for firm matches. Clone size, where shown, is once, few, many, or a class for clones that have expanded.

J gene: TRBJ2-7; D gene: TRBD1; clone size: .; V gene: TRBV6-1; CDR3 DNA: TGTGCCAGCATCGACAGGGAGACCACCTACGAGCAGTACTTC; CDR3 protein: CASIDRETTYEQYF
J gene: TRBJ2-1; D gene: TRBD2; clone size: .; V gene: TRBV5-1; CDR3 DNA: TGCGCCAGCGCCTCCGGGACGGTGATAGCGGGAGGGAAAAATGAGCAGTTCTTC; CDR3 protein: CASASGTVIAGGKNEQFF
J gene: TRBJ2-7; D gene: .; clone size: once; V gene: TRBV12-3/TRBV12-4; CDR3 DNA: TGTGCCAGCAGTTTGGCAGGCGAGCAGTACTTC; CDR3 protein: CASSLAGEQYF
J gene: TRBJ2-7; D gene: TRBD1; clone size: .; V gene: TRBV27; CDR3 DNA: TGTGCCACTACCCGGGACAGGGGATCCTACGAGCAGTACTTC; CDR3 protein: CATTRDRGSYEQYF
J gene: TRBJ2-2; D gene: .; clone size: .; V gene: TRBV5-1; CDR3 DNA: TGCGCCAGCAGCCCCGTTCCCTACACCGGGGAGCTGTTTTTT; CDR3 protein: CASSPVPYTGELFF
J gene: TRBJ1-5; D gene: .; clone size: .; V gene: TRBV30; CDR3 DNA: TGTGCCTGGAGTTGGGGGAACAGGGAAAATCAGCCCCAGCATTTT; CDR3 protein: CAWSWGNRENQPQHF
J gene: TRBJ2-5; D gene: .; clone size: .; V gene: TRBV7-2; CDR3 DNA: TGTGCCAGCAGCGTTGGAGGACAGCAAGAGACCCAGTACTTC; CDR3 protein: CASSVGGQQETQYF
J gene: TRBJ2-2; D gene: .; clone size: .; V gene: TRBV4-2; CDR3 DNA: TGTGCCAGCAGCCAAGGCAGGAGGGACAGAGTGGCCGGGGAGCTGTTTTTT; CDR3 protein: CASSQGRRDRVAGELFF
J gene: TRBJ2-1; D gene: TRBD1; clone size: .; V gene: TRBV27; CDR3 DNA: TGTGCCAGCAGTTTATCGGGACAGCCTTACAATGAGCAGTTCTTC; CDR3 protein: CASSLSGQPYNEQFF
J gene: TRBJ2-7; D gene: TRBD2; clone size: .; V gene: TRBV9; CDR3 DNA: TGTGCCAGCAGCGACCGAGACCCAACGGGACTACCTACCAACGAGCAGTACTTC; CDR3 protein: CASSDRDPTGLPTNEQYF
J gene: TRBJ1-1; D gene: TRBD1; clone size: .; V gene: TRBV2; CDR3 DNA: TGTGCCAGCAGCTACGACAGGGTGGTAGCTTTCTTT; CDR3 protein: CASSYDRVVAFF
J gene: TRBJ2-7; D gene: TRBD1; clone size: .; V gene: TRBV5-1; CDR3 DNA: TGCGCCAGCAGATCCTCGACAGGGCCCTCGTACGAGCAGTACTTC; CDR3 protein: CASRSSTGPSYEQYF
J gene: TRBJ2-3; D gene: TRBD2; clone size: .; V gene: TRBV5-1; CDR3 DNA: TGCGCCAGCAGCTTCAGACTAGCGGGAGCCGGGGATACGCAGTATTTT; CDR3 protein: CASSFRLAGAGDTQYF
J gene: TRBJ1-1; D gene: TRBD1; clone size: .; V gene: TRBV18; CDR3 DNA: TGTGCCAGCTCACCCTGGGACAGGGAAGCTTTCTTT; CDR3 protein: CASSPWDREAFF
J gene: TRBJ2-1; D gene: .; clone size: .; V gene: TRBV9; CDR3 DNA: TGTGCCAGCAGCGTAGGGACTCGCGGGACCTACAATGAGCAGTTCTTC; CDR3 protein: CASSVGTRGTYNEQFF
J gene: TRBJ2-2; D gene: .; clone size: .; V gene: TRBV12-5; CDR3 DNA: TGTGCTAGTGGTTTGGTATCGGTGGGAGACTACACCGGGGAGCTGTTTTTT; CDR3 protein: CASGLVSVGDYTGELFF
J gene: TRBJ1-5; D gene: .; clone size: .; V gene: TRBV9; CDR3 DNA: TGTGCCAGCAGCGTAGGTGGGAGGGATTGGCCCCAGCATTTT; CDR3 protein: CASSVGGRDWPQHF
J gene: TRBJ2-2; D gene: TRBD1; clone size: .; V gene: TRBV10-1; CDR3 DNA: TGCGCCAGCGGGGGACAGGGAAACACCGGGGAGCTGTTTTTT; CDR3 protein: CASGGQGNTGELFF
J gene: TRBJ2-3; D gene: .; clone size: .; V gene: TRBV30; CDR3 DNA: TGTGCCTGGGAGAACGGGGGGCGGACAGATACGCAGTATTTT; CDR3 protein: CAWENGGRTDTQYF
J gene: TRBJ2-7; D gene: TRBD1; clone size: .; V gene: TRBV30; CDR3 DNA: TGTGCCTGGAAGGGACAGCCCTACGAGCAGTACTTC; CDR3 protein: CAWKGQPYEQYF
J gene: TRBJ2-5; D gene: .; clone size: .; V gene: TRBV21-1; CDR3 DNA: TGTGCCACTAACATTGGACAGAAAGAGACCCAGTACTTC; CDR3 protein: CATNIGQKETQYF
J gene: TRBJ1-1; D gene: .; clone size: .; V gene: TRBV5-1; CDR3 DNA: TGCGCCAGCAGCCAGGGGCTCTCAGGAGCTGAAGCTTTCTTT; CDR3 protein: CASSQGLSGAEAFF
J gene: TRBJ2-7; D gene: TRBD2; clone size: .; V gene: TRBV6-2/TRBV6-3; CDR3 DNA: TGTGCCAGCAGTAGAGACGGGACTAGCGGTTACGAGCAGTACTTC; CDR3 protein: CASSRDGTSGYEQYF
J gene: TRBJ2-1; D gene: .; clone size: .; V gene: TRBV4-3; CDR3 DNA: TGCGCCAGCAGCCAAACCACTAGGGTTGCTGAGCAGTTCTTC; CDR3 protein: CASSQTTRVAEQFF
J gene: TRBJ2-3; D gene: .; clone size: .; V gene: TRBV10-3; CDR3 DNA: TGTGCCATCAGTGTGTTGGGCAGCTCATCTAGCACAGATACGCAGTATTTT; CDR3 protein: CAISVLGSSSSTDTQYF
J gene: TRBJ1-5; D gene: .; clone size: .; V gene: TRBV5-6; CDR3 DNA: TGTGCCAGCAGCTTGGCCATAGGGGGTGGGCGCAATCAGCCCCAGCATTTT; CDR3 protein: CASSLAIGGGRNQPQHF
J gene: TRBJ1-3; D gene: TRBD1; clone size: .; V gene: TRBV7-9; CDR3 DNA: TGTGCCAGCAGCCGGGACAGGGCTGGAAACACCATATATTTT; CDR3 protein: CASSRDRAGNTIYF
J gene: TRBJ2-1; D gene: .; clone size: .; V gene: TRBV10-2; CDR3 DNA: TGCGCCAGCAGTGACGGTAGCTCCTACAATGAGCAGTTCTTC; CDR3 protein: CASSDGSSYNEQFF
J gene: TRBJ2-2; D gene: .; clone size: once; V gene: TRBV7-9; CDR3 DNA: TGTGCCAGCAGCTTATGGCGGGGAGGGGGCACCGGGGAGCTGTTTTTT; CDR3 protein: CASSLWRGGGTGELFF
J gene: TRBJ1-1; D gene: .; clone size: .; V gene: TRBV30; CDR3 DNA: TGTGCCTGGAGCGCTCTAACAGGGTGGACTGAAGCTTTCTTT; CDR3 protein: CAWSALTGWTEAFF
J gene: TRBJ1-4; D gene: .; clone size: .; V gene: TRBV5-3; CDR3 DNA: TGTGCCAGATCCGGGACTCCCGGGGATGAAAAACTGTTTTTT; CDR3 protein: CARSGTPGDEKLFF
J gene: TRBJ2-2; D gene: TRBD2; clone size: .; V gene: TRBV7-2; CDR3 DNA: TGTGCCAGCAGCCTCCGCAGGACTAGCCCCGGGGAGCTGTTTTTT; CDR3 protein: CASSLRRTSPGELFF
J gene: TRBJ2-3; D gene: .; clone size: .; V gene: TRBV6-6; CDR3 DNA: TGTGCCAGTACCGAGGAAGGGAGCTCGTTCACCGATACGCAGTATTTT; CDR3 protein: CASTEEGSSFTDTQYF
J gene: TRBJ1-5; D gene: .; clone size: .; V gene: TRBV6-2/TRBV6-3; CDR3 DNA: TGTGCCAGCAGCCCCGGGGGTCACAATCAGCCCCAGCATTTT; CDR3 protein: CASSPGGHNQPQHF
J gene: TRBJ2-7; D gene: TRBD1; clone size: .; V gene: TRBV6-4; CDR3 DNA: TGTGCCAGCAGTGATCTGGACAGGCACCTGTTGTTTGGGTCCTACGAGCAGTACTTC; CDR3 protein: CASSDLDRHLLFGSYEQYF
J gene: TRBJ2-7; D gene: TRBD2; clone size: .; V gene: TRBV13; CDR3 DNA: TGTGCCAGCAGCCTATTAGCGGGAGTGAACGAGCAGTACTTC; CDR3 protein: CASSLLAGVNEQYF
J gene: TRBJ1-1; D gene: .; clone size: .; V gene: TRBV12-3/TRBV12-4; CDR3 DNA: TGTGCCAGCAGTTTACAGGGGCGAACTGAAGCTTTCTTT; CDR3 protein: CASSLQGRTEAFF
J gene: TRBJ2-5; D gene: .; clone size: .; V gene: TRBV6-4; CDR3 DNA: TGTGCCAGCAGTGCTACAGGAGAAGAGACCCAGTACTTC; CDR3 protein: CASSATGEETQYF
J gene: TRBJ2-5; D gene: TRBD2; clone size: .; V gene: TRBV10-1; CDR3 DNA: TGCGCCAGCCCGGGACTAGCGGGCTTCCTTACCCGGGAGACCCAGTACTTC; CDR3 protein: CASPGLAGFLTRETQYF
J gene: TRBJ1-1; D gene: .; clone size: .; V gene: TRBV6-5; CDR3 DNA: TGTGCCAGCATGGGGCAGGGCAGAACTGAAGCTTTCTTT; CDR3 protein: CASMGQGRTEAFF
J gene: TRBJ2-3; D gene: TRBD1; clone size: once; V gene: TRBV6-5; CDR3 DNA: TGTGCCAGCAGTTACAGGCAGGGGGGCACAGATACGCAGTATTTT; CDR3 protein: CASSYRQGGTDTQYF
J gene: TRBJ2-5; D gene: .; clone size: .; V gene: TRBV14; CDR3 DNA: TGTGCCAGCAGCCAAGATATCGGGTGGGAGACCCAGTACTTC; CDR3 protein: CASSQDIGWETQYF
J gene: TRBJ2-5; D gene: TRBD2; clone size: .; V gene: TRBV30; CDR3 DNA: TGTGCCTGGAGTGGGTCTTTGGCGGGAGGGCCATTTTTTGAGACCCAGTACTTC; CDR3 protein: CAWSGSLAGGPFFETQYF
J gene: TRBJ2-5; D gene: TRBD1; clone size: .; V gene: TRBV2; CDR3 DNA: TGTGCCAGCAGGGGGACCGTAAGGACAGGGGGCTGGGAGACCCAGTACTTC; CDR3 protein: CASRGTVRTGGWETQYF
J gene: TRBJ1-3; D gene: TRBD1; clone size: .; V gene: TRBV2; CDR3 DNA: TGTGCCAGCAGTGACGACTTGACAGGGAGAAACACCATATATTTT; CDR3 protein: CASSDDLTGRNTIYF
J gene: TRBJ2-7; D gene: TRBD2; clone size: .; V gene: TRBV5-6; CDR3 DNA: TGTGCCAGCAGGCGACTAGCGGCAAGTCCTGACGAGCAGTACTTC; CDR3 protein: CASRRLAASPDEQYF